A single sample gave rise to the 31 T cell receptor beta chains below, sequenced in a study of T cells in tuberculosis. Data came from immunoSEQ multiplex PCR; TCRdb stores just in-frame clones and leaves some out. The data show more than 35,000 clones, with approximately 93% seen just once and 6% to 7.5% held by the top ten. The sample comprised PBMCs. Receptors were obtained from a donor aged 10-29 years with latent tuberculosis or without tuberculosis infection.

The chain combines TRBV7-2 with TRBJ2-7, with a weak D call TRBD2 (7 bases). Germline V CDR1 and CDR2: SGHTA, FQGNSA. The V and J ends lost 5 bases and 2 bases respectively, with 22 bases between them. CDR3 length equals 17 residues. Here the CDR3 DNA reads TGTGCCAGCAGCGGCCTTCCGTCCCTGCGGGGGCCCTACGAGCAGTACTTC. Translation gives CASSGLPSLRGPYEQYF.

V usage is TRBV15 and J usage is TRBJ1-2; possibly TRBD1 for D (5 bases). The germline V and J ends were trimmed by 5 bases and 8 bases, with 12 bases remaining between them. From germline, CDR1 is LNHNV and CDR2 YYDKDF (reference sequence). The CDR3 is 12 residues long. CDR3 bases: TGTGCCACCAGCCAGGGTACGCAAGGCTACACCTTC. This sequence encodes CATSQGTQGYTF.

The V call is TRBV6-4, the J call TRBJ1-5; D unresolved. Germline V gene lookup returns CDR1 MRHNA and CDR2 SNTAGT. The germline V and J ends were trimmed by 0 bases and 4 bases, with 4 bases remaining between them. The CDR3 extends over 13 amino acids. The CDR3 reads CASSDSTNQPQHF. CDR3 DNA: TGTGCCAGCAGTGACTCGACAAATCAGCCCCAGCATTTT.

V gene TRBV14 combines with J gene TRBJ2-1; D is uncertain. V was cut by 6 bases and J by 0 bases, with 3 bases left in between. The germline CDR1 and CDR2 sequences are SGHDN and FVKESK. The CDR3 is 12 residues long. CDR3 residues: CASRSSYNEQFF. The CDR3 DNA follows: TGTGCCAGCAGGAGCTCCTACAATGAGCAGTTCTTC.

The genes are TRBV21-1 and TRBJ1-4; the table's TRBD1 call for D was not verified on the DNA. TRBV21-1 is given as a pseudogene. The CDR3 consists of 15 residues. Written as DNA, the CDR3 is TGTGCCAGCAGCAAATGGGCAGCAACTAATGAAAAACTGTTTTTT. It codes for CASSKWAATNEKLFF.

The CDR3 reads CASSRGGNASPLHF. The CDR3, as DNA: TGTGCCAGCAGCCGTGGGGGGAATGCTTCACCCCTCCACTTT. The chain couples TRBV7-6 to TRBJ1-6; maybe TRBD1 (5 bases). Looked up from germline, CDR1 is SGHVS and CDR2 is FNYEAQ. The CDR3 runs 14 residues. Trimming pared 5 bases from V and 9 bases from J, leaving 14 bases between.

CDR3 loop: CASNRQGIPGAFF. The CDR3 coding sequence is TGTGCCAGCAACCGACAGGGGATCCCCGGAGCTTTCTTT. The V and J genes are TRBV5-6 and TRBJ1-1, with TRBD1 matching over 8 bases. Per germline, CDR1 SGHDT and CDR2 YYEEEE. With V trimmed by 6 bases and J by 10 bases, 11 bases remained unmatched. This CDR3 has 13 amino acids.

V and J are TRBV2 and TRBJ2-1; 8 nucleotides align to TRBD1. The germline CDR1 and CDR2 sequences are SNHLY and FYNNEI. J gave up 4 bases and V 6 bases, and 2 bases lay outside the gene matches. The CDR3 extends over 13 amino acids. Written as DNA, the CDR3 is TGTGCCAGCAGAGGGGACAGGTACAATGAGCAGTTCTTC. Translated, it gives CASRGDRYNEQFF.

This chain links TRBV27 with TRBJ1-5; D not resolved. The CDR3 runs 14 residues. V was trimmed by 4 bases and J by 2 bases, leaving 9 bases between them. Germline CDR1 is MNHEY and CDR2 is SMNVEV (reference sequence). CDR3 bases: TGTGCCAGCAGTTCTCTCCTCCGCAATCAGCCCCAGCATTTT. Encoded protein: CASSSLLRNQPQHF.

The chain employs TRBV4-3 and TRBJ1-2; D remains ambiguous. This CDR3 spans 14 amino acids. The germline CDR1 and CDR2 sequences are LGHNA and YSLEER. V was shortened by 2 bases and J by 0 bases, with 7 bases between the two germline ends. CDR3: CASSQRGSNYGYTF. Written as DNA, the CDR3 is TGCGCCAGCAGCCAACGGGGATCTAACTATGGCTACACCTTC.

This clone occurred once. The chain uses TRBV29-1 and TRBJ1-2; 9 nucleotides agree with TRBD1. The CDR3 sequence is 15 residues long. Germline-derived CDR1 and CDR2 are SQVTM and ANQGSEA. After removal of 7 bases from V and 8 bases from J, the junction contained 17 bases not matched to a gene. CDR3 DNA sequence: TGCAGCGCCGACCGGGACAGGGTCGGTTCTGGCGGCTACACCTTC. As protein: CSADRDRVGSGGYTF.

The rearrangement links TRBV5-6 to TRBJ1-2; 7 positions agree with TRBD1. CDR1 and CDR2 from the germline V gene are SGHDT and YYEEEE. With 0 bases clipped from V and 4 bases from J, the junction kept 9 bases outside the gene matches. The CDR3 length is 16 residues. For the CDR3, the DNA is TGTGCCAGCAGCTTGGTAAACAGGGGCAGTGGCTATGGCTACACCTTC. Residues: CASSLVNRGSGYGYTF. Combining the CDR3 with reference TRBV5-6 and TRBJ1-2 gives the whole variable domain DAGVTQSPTHLIKTRGQQVTLRCSPKSGHDTVSWYQQALGQGPQFIFQYYEEEERQRGNFPDRFSGHQFPNYSSELNVNALLLGDSALYLCASSLVNRGSGYGYTFGSGTRLTVV.

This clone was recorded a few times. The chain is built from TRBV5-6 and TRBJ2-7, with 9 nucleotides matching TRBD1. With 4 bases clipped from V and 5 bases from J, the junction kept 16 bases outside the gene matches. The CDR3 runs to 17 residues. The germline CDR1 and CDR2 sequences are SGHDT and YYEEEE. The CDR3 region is CASSGVPGQGRMDEQYF. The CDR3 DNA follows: TGTGCCAGCAGCGGAGTCCCGGGACAGGGTCGGATGGACGAGCAGTACTTC.

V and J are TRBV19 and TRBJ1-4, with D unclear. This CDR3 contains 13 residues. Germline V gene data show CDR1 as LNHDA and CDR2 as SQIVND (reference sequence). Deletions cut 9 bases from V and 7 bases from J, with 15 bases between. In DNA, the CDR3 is TGTGCCAGCCAAGTAAGACACCCTGAAAAACTGTTTTTT. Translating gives CASQVRHPEKLFF.

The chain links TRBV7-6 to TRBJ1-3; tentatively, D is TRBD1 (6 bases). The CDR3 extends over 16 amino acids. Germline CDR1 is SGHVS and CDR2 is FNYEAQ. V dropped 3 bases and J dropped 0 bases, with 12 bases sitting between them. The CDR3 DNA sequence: TGTGCCAGCAGCTTTCAGGGGAATCTCTCTGGAAACACCATATATTTT. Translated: CASSFQGNLSGNTIYF.

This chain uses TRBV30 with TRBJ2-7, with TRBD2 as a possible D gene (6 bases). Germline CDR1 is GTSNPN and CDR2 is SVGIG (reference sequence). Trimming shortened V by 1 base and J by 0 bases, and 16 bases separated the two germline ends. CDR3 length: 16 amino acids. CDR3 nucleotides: TGTGCCTGGAGTGGGGTGGGAGGTCCGTTCTCCTACGAGCAGTACTTC. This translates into CAWSGVGGPFSYEQYF.

The CDR3 bases are TGCGCCAGCACGCCCGGGACAGGGGGCGGCTATGGCTACACCTTC. Protein sequence: CASTPGTGGGYGYTF. The chain employs TRBV10-1 and TRBJ1-2, with 12 bases aligning to TRBD1. Germline lookup yields CDR1 WNHNN and CDR2 SYGVQD (reference sequence). Unmatched junction bases numbered 7, after V lost 7 bases and J lost 4 bases. This CDR3 is built from 15 residues.

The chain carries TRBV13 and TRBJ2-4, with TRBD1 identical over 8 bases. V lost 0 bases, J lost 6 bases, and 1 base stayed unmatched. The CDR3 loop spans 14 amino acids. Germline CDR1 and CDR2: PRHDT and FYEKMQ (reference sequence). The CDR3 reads CASSLGQGANIQYF. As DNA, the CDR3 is TGTGCCAGCAGCTTAGGCCAGGGGGCAAACATTCAGTACTTC.

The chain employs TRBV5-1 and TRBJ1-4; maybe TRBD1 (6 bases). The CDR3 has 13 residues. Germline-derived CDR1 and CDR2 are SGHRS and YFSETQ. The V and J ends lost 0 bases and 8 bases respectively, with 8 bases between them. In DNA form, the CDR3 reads TGCGCCAGCAGCTTGGGGGGGCGAGAAAAACTGTTTTTT. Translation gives CASSLGGREKLFF.

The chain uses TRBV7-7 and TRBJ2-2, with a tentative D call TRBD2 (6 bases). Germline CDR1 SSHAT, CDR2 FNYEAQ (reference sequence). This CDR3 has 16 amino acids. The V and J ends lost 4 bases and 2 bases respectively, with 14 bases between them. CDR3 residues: CASSSGVAVNTGELFF. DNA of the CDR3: TGTGCCAGCAGCTCGGGGGTGGCGGTAAACACCGGGGAGCTGTTTTTT. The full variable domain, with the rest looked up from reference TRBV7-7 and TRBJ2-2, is GAGVSQSPRYKVTKRGQDVTLRCDPISSHATLYWYQQALGQGPEFLTYFNYEAQPDKSGLPSDRFSAERPEGSISTLTIQRTEQRDSAMYRCASSSGVAVNTGELFFGEGSRLTVL.

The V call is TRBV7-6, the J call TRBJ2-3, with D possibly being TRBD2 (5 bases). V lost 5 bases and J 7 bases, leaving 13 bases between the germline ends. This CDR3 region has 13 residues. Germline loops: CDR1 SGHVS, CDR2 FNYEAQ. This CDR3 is CASSPEVDYTQYF. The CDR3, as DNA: TGTGCCAGCAGCCCAGAAGTGGACTATACGCAGTATTTT.

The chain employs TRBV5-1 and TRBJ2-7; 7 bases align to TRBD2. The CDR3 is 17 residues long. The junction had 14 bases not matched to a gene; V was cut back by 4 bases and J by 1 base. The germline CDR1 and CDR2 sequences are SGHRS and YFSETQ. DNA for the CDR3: TGCGCCAGCAGCCCTCTTCCTGGGAGGGACGGATCCTACGAGCAGTACTTC. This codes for CASSPLPGRDGSYEQYF. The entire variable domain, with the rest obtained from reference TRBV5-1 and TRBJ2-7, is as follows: KAGVTQTPRYLIKTRGQQVTLSCSPISGHRSVSWYQQTPGQGLQFLFEYFSETQRNKGNFPGRFSGRQFSNSRSEMNVSTLELGDSALYLCASSPLPGRDGSYEQYFGPGTRLTVT.

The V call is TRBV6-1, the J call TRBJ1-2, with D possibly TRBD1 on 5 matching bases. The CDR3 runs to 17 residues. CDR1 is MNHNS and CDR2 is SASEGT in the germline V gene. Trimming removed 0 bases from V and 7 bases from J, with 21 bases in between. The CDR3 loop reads CASSEALQEGGAFGYTF. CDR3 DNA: TGTGCCAGCAGTGAAGCGCTTCAGGAGGGTGGGGCGTTTGGCTACACCTTC.

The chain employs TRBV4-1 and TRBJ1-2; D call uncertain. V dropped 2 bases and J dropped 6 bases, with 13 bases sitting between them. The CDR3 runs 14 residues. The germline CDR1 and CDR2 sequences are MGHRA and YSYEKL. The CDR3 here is CASSQSTGLDGYTF. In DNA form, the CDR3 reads TGCGCCAGCAGCCAATCTACCGGACTGGATGGCTACACCTTC.

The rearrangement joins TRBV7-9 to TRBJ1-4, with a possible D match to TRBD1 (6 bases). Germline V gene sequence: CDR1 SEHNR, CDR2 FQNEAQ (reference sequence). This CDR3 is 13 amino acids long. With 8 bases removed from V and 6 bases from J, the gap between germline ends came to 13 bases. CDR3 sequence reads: CASRGGLDEKLFF. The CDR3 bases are TGTGCCAGCCGGGGGGGCTTGGATGAAAAACTGTTTTTT. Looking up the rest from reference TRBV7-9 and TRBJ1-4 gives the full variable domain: DTGVSQNPRHKITKRGQNVTFRCDPISEHNRLYWYRQTLGQGPEFLTYFQNEAQLEKSRLLSDRFSAERPKGSFSTLEIQRTEQGDSAMYLCASRGGLDEKLFFGSGTQLSVL.

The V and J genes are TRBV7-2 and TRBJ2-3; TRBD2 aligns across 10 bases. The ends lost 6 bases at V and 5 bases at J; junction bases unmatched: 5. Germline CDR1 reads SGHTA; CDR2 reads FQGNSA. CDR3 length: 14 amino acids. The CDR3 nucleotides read TGTGCCAGCAGTCCTGGACTAGCGGAAGATACGCAGTATTTT. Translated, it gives CASSPGLAEDTQYF.

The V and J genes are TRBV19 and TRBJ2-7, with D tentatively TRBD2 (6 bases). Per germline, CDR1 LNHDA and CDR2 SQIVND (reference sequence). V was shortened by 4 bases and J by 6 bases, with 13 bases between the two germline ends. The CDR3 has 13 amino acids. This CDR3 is CASSTLGGFEQYF. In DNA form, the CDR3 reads TGTGCCAGTAGTACCCTCGGGGGATTCGAGCAGTACTTC.

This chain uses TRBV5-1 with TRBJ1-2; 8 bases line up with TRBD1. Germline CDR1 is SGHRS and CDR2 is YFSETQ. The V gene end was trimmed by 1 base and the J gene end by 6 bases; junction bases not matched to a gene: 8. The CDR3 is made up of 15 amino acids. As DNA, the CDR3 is TGCGCCAGCAGCTTGCAGGGGGCAGAAGTGGATGGCTACACCTTC. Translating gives CASSLQGAEVDGYTF.

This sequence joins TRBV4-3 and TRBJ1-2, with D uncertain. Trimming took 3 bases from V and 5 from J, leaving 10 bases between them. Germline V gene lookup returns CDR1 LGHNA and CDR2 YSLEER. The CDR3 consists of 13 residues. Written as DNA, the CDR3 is TGCGCCAGCAGCCAGGCCAGACTTTATGGCTACACCTTC. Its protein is CASSQARLYGYTF.

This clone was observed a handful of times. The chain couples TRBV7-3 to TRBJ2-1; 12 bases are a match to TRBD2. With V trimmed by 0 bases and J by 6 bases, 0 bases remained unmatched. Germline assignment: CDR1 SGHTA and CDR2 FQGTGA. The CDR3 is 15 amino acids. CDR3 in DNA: TGTGCCAGCAGCTTAACGGGACTAGCGGGCAATGAGCAGTTCTTC. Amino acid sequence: CASSLTGLAGNEQFF. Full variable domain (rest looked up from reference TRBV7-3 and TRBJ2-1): GAGVSQTPSNKVTEKGKYVELRCDPISGHTALYWYRQSLGQGPEFLIYFQGTGAADDSGLPNDRFFAVRPEGSVSTLKIQRTERGDSAVYLCASSLTGLAGNEQFFGPGTRLTVL.

Here the CDR3 reads CASSPGGGPGEKLFF. CDR3 nucleotide sequence: TGCGCCAGCAGCCCGGGCGGGGGGCCTGGTGAAAAACTGTTTTTT. This chain links TRBV4-3 with TRBJ1-4; D is perhaps TRBD1 (6 bases). The CDR3 length is 15 residues. V was cut by 4 bases and J by 7 bases, with 16 bases left in between. The germline gives CDR1 LGHNA, CDR2 YSLEER.